One T cell receptor beta chain is described in this entry. These data come from a study of shared clonotypes between healthy human individuals. This CDR3 is 13 amino acids long. V trimming: 5 bases; J trimming: 7 bases; junction bases outside the gene matches: 7. The germline gives CDR1 GTSNPN, CDR2 SVGIG (reference sequence). The table came from immunoSEQ multiplex PCR; TCRdb's copy has only in-frame clones and leaves some out. The sample shows millions of clones, 90% to 95% of them seen only once. Sequences were obtained from naive CD4+ T cells sorted from blood. The subset is: CD45RA+ positively selected. The chain combines TRBV30 with TRBJ1-5; 8 positions agree with TRBD1. The origin of this receptor is a man in his late teens or twenties in good health. This CDR3 is CAWAQGAEQPQHF. CDR3 bases: TGTGCCTGGGCTCAGGGGGCCGAGCAGCCCCAGCATTTT. Full variable domain (remainder filled in from reference TRBV30 and TRBJ1-5): SQTIHQWPATLVQPVGSPLSLECTVEGTSNPNLYWYRQAAGRGLQLLFYSVGIGQISSEVPQNLSASRPQDRQFILSSKKLLLSDSGFYLCAWAQGAEQPQHFGDGTRLSIL.